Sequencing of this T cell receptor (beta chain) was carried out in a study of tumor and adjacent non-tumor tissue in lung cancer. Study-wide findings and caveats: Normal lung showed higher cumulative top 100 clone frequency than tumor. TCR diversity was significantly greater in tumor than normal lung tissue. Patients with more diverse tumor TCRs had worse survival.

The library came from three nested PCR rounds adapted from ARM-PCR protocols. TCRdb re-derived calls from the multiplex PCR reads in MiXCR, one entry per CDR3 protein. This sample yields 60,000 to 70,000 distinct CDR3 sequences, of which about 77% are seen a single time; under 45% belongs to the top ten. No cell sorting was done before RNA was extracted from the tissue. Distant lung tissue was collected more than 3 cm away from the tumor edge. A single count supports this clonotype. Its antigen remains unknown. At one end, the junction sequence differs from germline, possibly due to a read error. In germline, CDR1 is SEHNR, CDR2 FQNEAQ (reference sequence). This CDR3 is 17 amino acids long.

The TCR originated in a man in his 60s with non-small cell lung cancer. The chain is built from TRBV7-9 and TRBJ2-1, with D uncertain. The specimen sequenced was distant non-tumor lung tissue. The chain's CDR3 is CASSLGGKRASYNEQSF. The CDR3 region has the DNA TGTGCCAGCAGCTTAGGTGGGAAAAGAGCCTCCTACAATGAGCAGTCCTTC.